This T cell receptor beta chain was captured by sequencing in a study of blood T cell repertoires in COVID-19 (TCRdb year 2020). About the study as a whole: Collaborator samples came from the United States, Italy and Spain and covered acute and convalescent phases of COVID-19. The prospective study material was composed of cDNA or gDNA derived from T cells, B-cell-depleted T cells, or PBMCs. The dataset comprised deeply sampled blood TCRbeta repertoires from subjects exposed to, actively infected with, or recovered from COVID-19. The repertoires were made available in a free public database intended to serve as a resource for research on the immune response to SARS-CoV-2. The samples were drawn from the first 160 participants of the ongoing ImmuneRACE study and from 1,254 subjects provided by 6 global collaborators. Nearly every sample came with metadata listing a de-identified subject ID, COVID-19 status, age in years and sex. Where HLA class I and class II types were available, the types were taken from metadata supplied by the sample provider, not from assay-based typing.

CDR1 SGHKS and CDR2 YYEKEE were looked up in the germline V gene (reference sequence). Germline trimming amounts to 2 bases on V and 0 bases on J, with 4 as the count of junction bases outside the gene matches. The cysteine opens and the phenylalanine closes a CDR3 of 15 amino acids. The DNA shown is the 45-base CDR3, in frame from base 1. With regard to this clone: Its recognized antigen is unknown. Qualities for individual bases were not recorded, and no much larger clone is one base off.

General conclusions and limits of the study: The amount of clinical and demographic metadata varied by source and participant and was provided uncurated.

The immunoSEQ Assay, a bias-controlled multiplex PCR, was used to amplify TCRbeta CDR3 regions from genomic DNA. The published analysis was carried out like this. The number of nucleated cells in each sample was estimated from the amplification of reference gene primers within the assay. To quantify the absolute abundance of each unique TCRbeta CDR3 rearrangement, sequence reads were collapsed and filtered. For each sample, productive Simpson clonality was calculated by taking the square root of Simpson's diversity index across productive rearrangements. This is the immuneACCESS table as TCRdb keeps it, with only in-frame sequences that have V and J called. A part of the clones is gone; compared with another copy, unresolved V genes explain less than half, and the rest is unexplained. That table furnishes V, J and clone size, whereas the DNA furnished D and trimming. This sample has about 75,000 clones in its table, and almost 90% of those were observed once. The top ten clonotypes cover about 2.4% of the sample.

Collaborating institutions collected whole blood in K2EDTA tubes following their own protocols. For TCRbeta analysis, collaborators shipped samples as frozen whole blood, isolated PBMCs, or DNA extracted from either of those sample types. The sequence derives from a human donor in a cohort sampled during active COVID-19. Here the chain combines TRBV5-5 and TRBJ2-7, and TRBD2 matches 8 of the central bases. The sequenced material came from peripheral blood. Read as DNA, the sequence is TGTGCCAGCAGCTTCGAGACTAGCGTCTCCTACGAGCAGTACTTC. This sequence encodes CASSFETSVSYEQYF.